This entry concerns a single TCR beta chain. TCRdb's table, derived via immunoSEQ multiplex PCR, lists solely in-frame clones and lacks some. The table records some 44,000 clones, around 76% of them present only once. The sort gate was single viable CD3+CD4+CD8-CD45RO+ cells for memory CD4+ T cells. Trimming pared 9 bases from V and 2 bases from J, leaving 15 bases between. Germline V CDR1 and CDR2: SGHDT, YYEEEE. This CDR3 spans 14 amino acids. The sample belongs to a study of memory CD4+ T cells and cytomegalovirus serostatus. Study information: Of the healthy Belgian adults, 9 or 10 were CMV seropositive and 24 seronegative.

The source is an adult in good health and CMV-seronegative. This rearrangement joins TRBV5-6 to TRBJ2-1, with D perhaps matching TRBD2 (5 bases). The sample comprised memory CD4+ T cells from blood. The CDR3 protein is CATSRGSTYNEQFF. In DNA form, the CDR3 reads TGTGCCACCAGTCGGGGATCCACCTACAATGAGCAGTTCTTC.